This T cell receptor beta chain derives from a study of technical replicates of blood from several donors. As regards this clone: Other DNA variants within this sample encode the same CDR3.

The CDR3 sequence is 14 residues long. Germline CDR1 reads MNHEY; CDR2 reads SVGAGI. Trimming cost V 0 bases and J 2 bases, with 7 bases left between them. Profiling relied on immunoSEQ multiplex PCR, and the TCRdb table lists in-frame clones only, not all of them. The repertoire holds about 68,000 clones, with roughly 97% as singletons. The receptor was isolated from a human donor in good health. Sequencing was performed on T cells isolated from PBMCs. The chain couples TRBV6-5 to TRBJ1-1; D gene ambiguous. CDR3 DNA: TGTGCCAGCAGTTACTCCGAGGGTAACACTGAAGCTTTCTTT. It yields the protein CASSYSEGNTEAFF.